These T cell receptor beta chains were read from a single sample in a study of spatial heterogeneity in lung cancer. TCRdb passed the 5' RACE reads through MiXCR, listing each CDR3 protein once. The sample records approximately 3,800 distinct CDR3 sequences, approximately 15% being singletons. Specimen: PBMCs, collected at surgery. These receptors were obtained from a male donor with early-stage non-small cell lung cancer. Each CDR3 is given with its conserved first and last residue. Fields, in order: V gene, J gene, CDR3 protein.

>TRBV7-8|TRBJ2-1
CASSLTQRLAGVENEQFF
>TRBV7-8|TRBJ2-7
CASSGRDSLYEQYF
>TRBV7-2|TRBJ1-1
CASSLARNTEAFF
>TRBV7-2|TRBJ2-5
CASSSGEETQYF
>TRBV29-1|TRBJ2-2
CSVGSGSTGELFF
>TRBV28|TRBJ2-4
CASRDPGVAKNIQYF
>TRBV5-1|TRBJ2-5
CASIPRETQYF
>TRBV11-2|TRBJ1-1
CASSFNTRRGTEAFF
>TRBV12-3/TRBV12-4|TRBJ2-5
CASRGTVQETQYF
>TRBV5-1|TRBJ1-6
CASSLFGAQDSPLHF
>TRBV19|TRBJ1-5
CASSIGYRGNQPQHF
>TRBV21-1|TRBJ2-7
CASSRTGSYEQYF
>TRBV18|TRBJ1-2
CASSPVASSEGYTF
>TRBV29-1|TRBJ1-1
CSVQGQWAEAFF
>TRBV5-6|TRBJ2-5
CASSLMTAEETQYF
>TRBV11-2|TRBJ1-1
CASSLGENEAFF
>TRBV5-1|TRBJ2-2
CASSLFQAGGTGELFF
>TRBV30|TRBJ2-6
CAWGTSGANVLTF
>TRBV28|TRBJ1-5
CASSPGGEVQPQHF
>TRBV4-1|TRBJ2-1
CASSQDPGTLYNEQFF
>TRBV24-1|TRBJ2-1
CATRTTGVSNEQFF
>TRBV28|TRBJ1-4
CASSSRLGTNEKLFF
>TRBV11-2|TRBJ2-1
CASSRSGSRENEQFF
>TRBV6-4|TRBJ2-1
CASSPLPRLAGGPLEQFF
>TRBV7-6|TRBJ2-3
CASSLARGTDTQYF
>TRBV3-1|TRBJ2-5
CASSQNPGETQYF
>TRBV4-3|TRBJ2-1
CASSQAPYRDEQFF
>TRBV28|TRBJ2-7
CASSLMGLGQGLREQYF
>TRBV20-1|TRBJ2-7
CSAGENFDEQYF
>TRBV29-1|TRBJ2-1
CSVARGGVRNEQFF
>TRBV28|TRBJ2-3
CASSLEGRTDTQYF
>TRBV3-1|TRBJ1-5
CASSRRSSNQPQHF
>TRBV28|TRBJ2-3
CASSSGTSGIAQYF
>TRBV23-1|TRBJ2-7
CASSQLPQGAYEQYF
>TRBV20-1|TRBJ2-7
CSAIGAGQNEQYF
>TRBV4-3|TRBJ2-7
CASSHSLDGASEQYF
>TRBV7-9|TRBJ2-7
CASSFSFRGEQGYEQYF
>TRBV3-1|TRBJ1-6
CASSQDRGGYNSPLHF
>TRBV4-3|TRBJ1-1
CASSPLDKRWTEAFF
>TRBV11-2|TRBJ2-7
CASSLEQGSFYEQYF
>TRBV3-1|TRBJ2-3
CASSQEVQDTQYF
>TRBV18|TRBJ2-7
CASSPNGDEQYF
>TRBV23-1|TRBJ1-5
CASSLPDRDRNLSNQPQHF
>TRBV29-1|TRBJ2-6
CSVELGTADSTTLSGANVLTF
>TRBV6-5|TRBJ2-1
CASSYDESSYNEQFF
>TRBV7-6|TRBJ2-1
CASSSRVNEQFF
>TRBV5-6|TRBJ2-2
CASSLLSGARTGELFF
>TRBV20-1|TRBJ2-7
CSARDPRSYEQYF
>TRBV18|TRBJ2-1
CASSPQGRDEQFF
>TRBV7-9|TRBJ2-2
CASNPGWYPPQTGELFF
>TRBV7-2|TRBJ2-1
CASSLVSGGGPNEQFF
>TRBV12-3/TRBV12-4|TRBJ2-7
CASSFGTDYEQYF
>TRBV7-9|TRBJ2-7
CASSPTAGGNEQYF
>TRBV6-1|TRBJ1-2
CASSDGTVYGYTF
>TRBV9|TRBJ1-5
CASSDRPGQPQHF
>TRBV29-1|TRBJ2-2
CSVEDQASGELFF
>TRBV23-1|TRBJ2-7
CASSRRDRVREQYF